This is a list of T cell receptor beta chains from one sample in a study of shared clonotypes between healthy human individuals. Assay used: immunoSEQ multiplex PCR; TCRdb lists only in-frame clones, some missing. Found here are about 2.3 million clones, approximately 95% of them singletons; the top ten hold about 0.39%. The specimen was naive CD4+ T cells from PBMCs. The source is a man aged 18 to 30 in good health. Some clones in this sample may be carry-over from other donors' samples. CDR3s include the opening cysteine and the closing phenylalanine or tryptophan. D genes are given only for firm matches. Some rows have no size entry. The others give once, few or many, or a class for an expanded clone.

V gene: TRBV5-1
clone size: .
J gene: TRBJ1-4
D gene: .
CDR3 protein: CASSRDRGEKLFF
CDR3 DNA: TGCGCCAGCAGCCGTGATCGGGGGGAAAAACTGTTTTTT

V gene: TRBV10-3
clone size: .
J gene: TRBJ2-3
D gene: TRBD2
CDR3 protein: CAISESNGLAESTDTQYF
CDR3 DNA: TGTGCCATCAGTGAGTCGAATGGACTAGCGGAAAGCACAGATACGCAGTATTTT

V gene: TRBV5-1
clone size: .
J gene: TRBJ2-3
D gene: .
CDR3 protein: CASSLSGSTDTQYF
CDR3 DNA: TGCGCCAGCAGCTTAAGCGGGAGCACAGATACGCAGTATTTT

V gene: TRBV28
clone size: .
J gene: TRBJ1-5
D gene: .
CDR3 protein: CASSLTQGGQPQHF
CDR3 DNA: TGTGCCAGCAGTTTGACGCAGGGCGGTCAGCCCCAGCATTTT

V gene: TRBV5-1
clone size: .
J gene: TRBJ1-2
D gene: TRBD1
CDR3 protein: CASSWGQGDFYGYTF
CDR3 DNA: TGCGCCAGCAGCTGGGGACAGGGGGACTTCTATGGCTACACCTTC

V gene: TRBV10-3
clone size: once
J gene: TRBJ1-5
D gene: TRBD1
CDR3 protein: CAIRPGQGSNQPQHF
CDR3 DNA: TGTGCCATCAGACCTGGACAGGGGAGCAATCAGCCCCAGCATTTT

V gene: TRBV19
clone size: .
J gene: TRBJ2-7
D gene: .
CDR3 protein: CASRGSRDTSLSEQYF
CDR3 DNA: TGTGCCAGTAGGGGAAGTCGGGACACGTCTCTTAGCGAGCAGTACTTC

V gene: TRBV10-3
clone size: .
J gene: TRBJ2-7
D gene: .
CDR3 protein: CAISESIVKASYEQYF
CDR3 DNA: TGTGCCATCAGTGAGTCCATTGTGAAGGCCTCCTACGAGCAGTACTTC

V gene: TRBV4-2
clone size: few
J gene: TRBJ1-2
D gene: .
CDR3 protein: CASSQDPSYSGYGYTF
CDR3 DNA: TGTGCCAGCAGCCAAGATCCGAGTTATTCGGGCTATGGCTACACCTTC

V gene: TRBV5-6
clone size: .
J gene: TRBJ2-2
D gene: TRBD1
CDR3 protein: CASSLDRGDTGELFF
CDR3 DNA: TGTGCCAGCAGCTTGGACAGGGGGGACACCGGGGAGCTGTTTTTT

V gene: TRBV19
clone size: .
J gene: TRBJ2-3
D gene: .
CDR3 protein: CASSTRLYSTDTQYF
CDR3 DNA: TGTGCCAGTAGTACCCGACTCTATAGCACAGATACGCAGTATTTT

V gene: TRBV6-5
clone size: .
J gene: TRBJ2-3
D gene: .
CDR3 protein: CASRPSGTDTQYF
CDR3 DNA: TGTGCCAGCAGACCCAGCGGCACAGATACGCAGTATTTT

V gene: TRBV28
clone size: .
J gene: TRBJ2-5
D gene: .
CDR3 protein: CASRPGYQETQYF
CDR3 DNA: TGTGCCAGCAGACCGGGATACCAAGAGACCCAGTACTTC

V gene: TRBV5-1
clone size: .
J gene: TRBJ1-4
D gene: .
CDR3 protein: CASSSAGATNEKLFF
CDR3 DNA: TGCGCCAGCAGCTCGGCGGGTGCAACTAATGAAAAACTGTTTTTT

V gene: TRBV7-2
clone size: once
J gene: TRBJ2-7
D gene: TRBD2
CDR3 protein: CASSSREPYEQYF
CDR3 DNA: TGTGCCAGCAGCTCGCGGGAGCCCTACGAGCAGTACTTC

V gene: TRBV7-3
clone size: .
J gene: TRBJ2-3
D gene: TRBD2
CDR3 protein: CASSLTGLAGADTQYF
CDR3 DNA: TGTGCCAGCAGCTTAACGGGACTAGCGGGAGCAGATACGCAGTATTTT

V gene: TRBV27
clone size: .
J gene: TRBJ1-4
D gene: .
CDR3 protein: CASSPRRFGNEKLFF
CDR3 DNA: TGTGCCAGCAGTCCGCGGCGGTTCGGTAATGAAAAACTGTTTTTT

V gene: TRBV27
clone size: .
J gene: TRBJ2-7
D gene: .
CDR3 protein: CASSLDSSYEQYF
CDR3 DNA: TGTGCCAGCAGTTTAGACTCCTCCTACGAGCAGTACTTC

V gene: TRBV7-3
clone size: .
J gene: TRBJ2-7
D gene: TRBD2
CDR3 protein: CASSSGLAEYYEQYF
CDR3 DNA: TGTGCCAGCAGCTCGGGACTAGCGGAATACTACGAGCAGTACTTC

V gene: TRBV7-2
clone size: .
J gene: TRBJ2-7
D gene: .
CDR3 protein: CASSLQRYTGIRGEQYF
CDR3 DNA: TGTGCCAGCAGCTTGCAAAGATATACTGGAATTCGGGGGGAGCAGTACTTC

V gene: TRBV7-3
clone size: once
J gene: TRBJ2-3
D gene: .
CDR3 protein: CASSLEGFGTDTQYF
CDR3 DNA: TGTGCCAGCAGCTTAGAGGGATTCGGCACAGATACGCAGTATTTT

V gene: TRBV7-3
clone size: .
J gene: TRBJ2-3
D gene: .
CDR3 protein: CASSSQSTDTQYF
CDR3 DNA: TGTGCCAGCAGCTCCCAGAGCACAGATACGCAGTATTTT

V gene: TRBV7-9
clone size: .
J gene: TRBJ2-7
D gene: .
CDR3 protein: CASTSSRGHEQYF
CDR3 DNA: TGTGCCAGCACCTCCTCGAGGGGCCACGAGCAGTACTTC

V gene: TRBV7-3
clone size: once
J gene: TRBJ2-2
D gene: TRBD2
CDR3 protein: CASSLGGGRADGELFF
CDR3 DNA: TGTGCCAGCAGCTTAGGAGGCGGGAGGGCCGACGGGGAGCTGTTTTTT

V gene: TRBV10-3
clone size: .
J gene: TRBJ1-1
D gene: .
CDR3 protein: CAISEISRTEAFF
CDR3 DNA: TGTGCCATCAGTGAGATCAGCAGAACGGAAGCTTTCTTT

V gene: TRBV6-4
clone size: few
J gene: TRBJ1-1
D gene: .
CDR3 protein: CASSRNRDTEAFF
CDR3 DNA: TGTGCCAGCAGTCGGAACAGGGACACTGAAGCTTTCTTT

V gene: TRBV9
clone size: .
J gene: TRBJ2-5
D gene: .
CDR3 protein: CASSALRGETQYF
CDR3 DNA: TGTGCCAGCAGCGCCCTTCGGGGAGAGACCCAGTACTTC

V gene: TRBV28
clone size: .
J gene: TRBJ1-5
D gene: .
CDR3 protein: CASRDSSYQPQHF
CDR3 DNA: TGTGCCAGCAGAGACAGTTCCTATCAGCCCCAGCATTTT

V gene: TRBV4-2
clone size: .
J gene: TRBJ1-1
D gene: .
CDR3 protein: CASSQDPSPEAFF
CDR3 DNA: TGTGCCAGCAGCCAAGATCCCTCTCCTGAAGCTTTCTTT

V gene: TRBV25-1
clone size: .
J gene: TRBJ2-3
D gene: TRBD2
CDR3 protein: CASSLPGGGDTQYF
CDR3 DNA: TGTGCCAGCAGTCTTCCGGGAGGGGGTGATACGCAGTATTTT

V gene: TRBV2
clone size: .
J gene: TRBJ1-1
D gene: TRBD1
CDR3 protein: CASSGSWTGTEAFF
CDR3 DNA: TGTGCCAGCAGTGGTTCATGGACAGGGACTGAAGCTTTCTTT

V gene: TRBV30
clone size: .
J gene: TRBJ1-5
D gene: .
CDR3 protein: CAWGGQLNQPQHF
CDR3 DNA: TGTGCCTGGGGGGGCCAGCTGAATCAGCCCCAGCATTTT

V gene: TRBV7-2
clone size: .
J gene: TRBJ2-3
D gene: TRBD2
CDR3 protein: CASSPLAGLTTDTQYF
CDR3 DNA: TGTGCCAGCAGCCCTCTAGCGGGACTAACCACAGATACGCAGTATTTT

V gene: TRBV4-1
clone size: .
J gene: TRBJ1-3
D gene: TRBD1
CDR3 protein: CASSPIGQGEGNTIYF
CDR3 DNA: TGCGCCAGCAGCCCAATCGGACAGGGGGAAGGAAACACCATATATTTT

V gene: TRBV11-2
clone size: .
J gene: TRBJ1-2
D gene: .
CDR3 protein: CASSLDFLNYGYTF
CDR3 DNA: TGTGCCAGCAGCTTAGATTTTCTTAACTATGGCTACACCTTC

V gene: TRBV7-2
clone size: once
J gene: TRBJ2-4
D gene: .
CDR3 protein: CASSLPPRWSAKNIQYF
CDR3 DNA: TGTGCCAGCAGCTTACCCCCCCGGTGGTCAGCCAAAAACATTCAGTACTTC

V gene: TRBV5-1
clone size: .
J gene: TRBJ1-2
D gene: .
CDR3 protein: CASSDNPGVASSGYTF
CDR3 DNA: TGCGCCAGCAGCGATAACCCCGGCGTCGCCTCTTCTGGCTACACCTTC

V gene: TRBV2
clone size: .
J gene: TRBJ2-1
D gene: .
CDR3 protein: CASSAESSYNEQFF
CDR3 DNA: TGTGCCAGCAGTGCGGAAAGCTCCTACAATGAGCAGTTCTTC

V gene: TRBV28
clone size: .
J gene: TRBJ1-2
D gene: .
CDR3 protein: CASTQIDYGYTF
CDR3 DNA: TGTGCCAGCACCCAGATTGACTATGGCTACACCTTC

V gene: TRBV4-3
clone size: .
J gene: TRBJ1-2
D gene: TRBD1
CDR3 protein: CASSLGQGSNYGYTF
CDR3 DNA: TGCGCCAGCAGCCTAGGACAGGGATCGAACTATGGCTACACCTTC

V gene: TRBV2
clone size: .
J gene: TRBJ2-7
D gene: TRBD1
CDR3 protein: CASRMSGTGPYEQYF
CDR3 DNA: TGTGCCAGCAGGATGTCCGGGACAGGGCCCTACGAGCAGTACTTC

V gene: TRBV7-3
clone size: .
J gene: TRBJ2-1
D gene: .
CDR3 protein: CASSAAGANNEQFF
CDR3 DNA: TGTGCCAGCAGCGCAGCCGGGGCCAACAATGAGCAGTTCTTC

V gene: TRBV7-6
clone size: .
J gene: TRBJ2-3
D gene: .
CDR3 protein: CASSLWAGGRATDTQYF
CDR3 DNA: TGTGCCAGCAGCTTATGGGCTGGGGGCAGGGCAACAGATACGCAGTATTTT

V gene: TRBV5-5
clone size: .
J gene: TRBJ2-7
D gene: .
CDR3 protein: CASSTVFDSYEQYF
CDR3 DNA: TGTGCCAGCAGCACCGTATTCGACTCCTACGAGCAGTACTTC

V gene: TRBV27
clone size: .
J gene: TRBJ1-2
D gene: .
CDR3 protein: CASSWGERSYGYTF
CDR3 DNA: TGTGCCAGCAGTTGGGGGGAGCGAAGCTATGGCTACACCTTC

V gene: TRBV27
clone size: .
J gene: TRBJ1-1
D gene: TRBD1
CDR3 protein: CASSQDRASTEAFF
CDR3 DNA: TGTGCCAGCAGTCAGGACAGGGCGAGCACTGAAGCTTTCTTT

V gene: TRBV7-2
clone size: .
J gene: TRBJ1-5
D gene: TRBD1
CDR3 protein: CASSTLPGQGAGNQPQHF
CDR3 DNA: TGTGCCAGCAGCACTCTCCCGGGACAGGGGGCAGGCAATCAGCCCCAGCATTTT

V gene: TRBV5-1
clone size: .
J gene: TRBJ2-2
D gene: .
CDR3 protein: CASFSTLNTGELFF
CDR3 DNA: TGCGCCAGCTTCTCCACTCTGAACACCGGGGAGCTGTTTTTT

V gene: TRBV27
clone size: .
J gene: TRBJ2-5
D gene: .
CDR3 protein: CASSSQGRSPETQYF
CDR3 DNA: TGTGCCAGCAGTTCCCAGGGCCGTAGCCCAGAGACCCAGTACTTC

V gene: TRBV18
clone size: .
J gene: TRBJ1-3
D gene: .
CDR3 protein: CASSPTGYGNTIYF
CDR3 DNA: TGTGCCAGCTCACCTACAGGGTATGGAAACACCATATATTTT

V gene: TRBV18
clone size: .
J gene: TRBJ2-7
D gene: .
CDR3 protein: CASSLYRGRVTYEQYF
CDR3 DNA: TGTGCCAGCTCACTATACAGGGGGAGGGTAACCTACGAGCAGTACTTC

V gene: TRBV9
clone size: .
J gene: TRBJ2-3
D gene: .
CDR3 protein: CASSEGQQEGTDTQYF
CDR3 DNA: TGTGCCAGCAGCGAGGGTCAGCAGGAAGGCACAGATACGCAGTATTTT

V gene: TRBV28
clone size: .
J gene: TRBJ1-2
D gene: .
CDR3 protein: CASSSTGSGYTF
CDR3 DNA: TGTGCCAGCAGTTCGACTGGAAGTGGCTACACCTTC

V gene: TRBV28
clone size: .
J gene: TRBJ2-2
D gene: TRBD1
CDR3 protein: CASSKGAYTGELFF
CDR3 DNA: TGTGCCAGCAGTAAGGGGGCCTACACCGGGGAGCTGTTTTTT